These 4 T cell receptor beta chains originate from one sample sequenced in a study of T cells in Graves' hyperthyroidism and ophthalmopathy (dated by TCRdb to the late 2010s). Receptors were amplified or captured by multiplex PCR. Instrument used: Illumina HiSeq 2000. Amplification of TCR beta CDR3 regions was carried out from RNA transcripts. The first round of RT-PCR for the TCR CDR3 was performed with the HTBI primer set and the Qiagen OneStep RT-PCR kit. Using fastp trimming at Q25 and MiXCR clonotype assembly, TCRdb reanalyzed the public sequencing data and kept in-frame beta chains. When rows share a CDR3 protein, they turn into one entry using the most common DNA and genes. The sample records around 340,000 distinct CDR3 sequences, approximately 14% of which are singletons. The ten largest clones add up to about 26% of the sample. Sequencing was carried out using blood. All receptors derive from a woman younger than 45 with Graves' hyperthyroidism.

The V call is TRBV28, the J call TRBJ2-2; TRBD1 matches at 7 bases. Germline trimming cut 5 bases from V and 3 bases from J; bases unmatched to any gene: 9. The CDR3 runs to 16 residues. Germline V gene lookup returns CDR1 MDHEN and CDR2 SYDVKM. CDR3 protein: CASSPTRQGDTGELFF. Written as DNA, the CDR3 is TGTGCCAGCAGTCCGACCCGACAGGGCGACACCGGGGAGCTGTTTTTT. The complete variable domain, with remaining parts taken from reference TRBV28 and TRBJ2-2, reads DVKVTQSSRYLVKRTGEKVFLECVQDMDHENMFWYRQDPGLGLRLIYFSYDVKMKEKGDIPEGYSVSREKKERFSLILESASTNQTSMYLCASSPTRQGDTGELFFGEGSRLTVL.

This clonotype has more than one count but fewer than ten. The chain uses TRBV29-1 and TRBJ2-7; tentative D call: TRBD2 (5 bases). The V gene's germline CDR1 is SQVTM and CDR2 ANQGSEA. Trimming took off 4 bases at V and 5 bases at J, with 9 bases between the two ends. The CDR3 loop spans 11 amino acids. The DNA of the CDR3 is TGCAGCGTTGGCGTCGGGGACGAGCAGTACTTC. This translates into CSVGVGDEQYF.

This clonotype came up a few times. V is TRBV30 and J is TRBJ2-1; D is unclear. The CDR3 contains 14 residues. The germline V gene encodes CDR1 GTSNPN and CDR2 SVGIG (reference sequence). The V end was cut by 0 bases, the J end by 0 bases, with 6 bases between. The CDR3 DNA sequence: TGTGCCTGGAGTGTGTTCAGCTCCTACAATGAGCAGTTCTTC. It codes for CAWSVFSSYNEQFF.

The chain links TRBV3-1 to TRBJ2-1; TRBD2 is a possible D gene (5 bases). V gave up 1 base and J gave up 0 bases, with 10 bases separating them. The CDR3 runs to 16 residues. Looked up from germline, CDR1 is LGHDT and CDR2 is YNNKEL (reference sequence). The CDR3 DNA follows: TGTGCCAGCAGCCAAGTGGGCGGGCGCTCCTACAATGAGCAGTTCTTC. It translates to CASSQVGGRSYNEQFF.